This T cell receptor (beta chain) was identified in a study of neurological immune-mediated disorders. General study results and limits: Across subjects, no CDR3 amino acid sequence appeared in expanded clones of more than one subject, a finding that suggested private repertoires in all groups.

The CDR3 loop spans 15 amino acids. Germline trimming cut 1 base from V and 3 bases from J; bases unmatched to any gene: 5. In germline, CDR1 is MGHRA, CDR2 YSYEKL. It was by 5'RACE with 10-nucleotide random UMIs that the cDNA was made. TCRdb recomputed calls from the 5' RACE reads with MiXCR, one row per CDR3 protein. This repertoire shows about 21,000 distinct CDR3 sequences, about 6.2% found once; its top ten account for over 35%. This clonotype was counted many times. Its antigen is unidentified. The sequence was obtained from a man younger than 35 in good health. Sequenced: CD8+ T cells from blood. The chain has TRBV4-1 and TRBJ2-7; TRBD2 matches at 8 bases. CDR3 amino acids: CASSQVIAGNYEQYF. CDR3 DNA sequence: TGCGCCAGCAGCCAAGTAATAGCGGGAAACTACGAGCAGTACTTC.